The T cell receptor beta chain described here comes from a study of T cell responses to AZD1222 COVID-19 vaccine. For this clone: Its antigen is as yet unknown.

Germline loops: CDR1 MDHEN, CDR2 SYDVKM. Trimming shortened V by 6 bases and J by 2 bases, and 4 bases separated the two germline ends. This CDR3 region has 11 residues. Timing groups of about 4 and about 12 weeks for second doses were pooled. Study conclusions and caveats: Seropositive AZD1222 recipients at baseline numbered only six or seven.

Assay: immunoSEQ multiplex PCR; the TCRdb copy retains only in-frame clones and omits some. The sample carries more than 120,000 clones, roughly 84% recorded once. This sequence originates from an adult who received the AZD1222 COVID-19 vaccine. The chain combines TRBV28 with TRBJ1-1; no reliable D call. This sample comprised peripheral blood, obtained 28 days after the second AZD1222 dose. Here the CDR3 reads CASSPNTEAFF. CDR3 DNA: TGTGCCAGCAGCCCTAACACTGAAGCTTTCTTT.